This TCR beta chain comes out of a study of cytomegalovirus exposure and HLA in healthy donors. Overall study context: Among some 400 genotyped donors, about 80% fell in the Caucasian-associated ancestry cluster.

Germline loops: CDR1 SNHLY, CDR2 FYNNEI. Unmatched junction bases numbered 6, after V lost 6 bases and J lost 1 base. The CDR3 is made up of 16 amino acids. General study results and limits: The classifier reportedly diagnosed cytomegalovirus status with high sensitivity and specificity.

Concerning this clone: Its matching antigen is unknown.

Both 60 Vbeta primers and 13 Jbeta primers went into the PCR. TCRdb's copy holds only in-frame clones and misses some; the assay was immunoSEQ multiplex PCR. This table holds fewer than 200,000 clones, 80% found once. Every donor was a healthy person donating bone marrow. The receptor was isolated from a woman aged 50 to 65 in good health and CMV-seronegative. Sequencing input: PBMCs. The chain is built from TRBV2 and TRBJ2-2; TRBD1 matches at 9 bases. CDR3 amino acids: CASSRDRGRNTGELFF. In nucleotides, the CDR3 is TGTGCCAGCAGCCGCGACAGGGGGAGGAACACCGGGGAGCTGTTTTTT.